Listed below are T cell receptor beta chains from one sample, sequenced in a study of T cell repertoires in cytomegalovirus infection. From the reads, TCRdb called clonotypes with MiXCR, one entry per CDR3 protein. The table lists approximately 500,000 distinct CDR3 sequences, approximately 15% of them singletons. The specimen was CD8+ T cells from PBMCs. Receptor source: a human donor in good health (CMV status not recorded). Some clones in this sample may be carry-over from other donors' samples. CDR3s include the opening cysteine and the closing phenylalanine or tryptophan. A D gene is named only where the DNA matches it firmly. Rows give clone size only sometimes, using once, few, many, or a class for an expanded clone.

D gene: NA
clone size: NA
J gene: TRBJ2-7
V gene: TRBV4-1
CDR3 DNA: TGCGCCAGCAGCCAAGGTGGGACGCATAGCTCCTACGAGCAGTACTTC
CDR3 protein: CASSQGGTHSSYEQYF

D gene: TRBD2
clone size: many
J gene: TRBJ2-3
V gene: TRBV7-6
CDR3 DNA: TGTGCCAGCAGCCAGGGACTAGCGAGAGGCGACACAGATACGCAGTATTTT
CDR3 protein: CASSQGLARGDTDTQYF

D gene: NA
clone size: few
J gene: TRBJ1-1
V gene: TRBV15
CDR3 DNA: TGTGCCACCAGCAGTTACCCGGGACCGACGAACACTGAAGCTTTCTTT
CDR3 protein: CATSSYPGPTNTEAFF

D gene: TRBD2
clone size: NA
J gene: TRBJ2-3
V gene: TRBV20-1
CDR3 DNA: TGCAGTGCTAGAGAAGGGACTAGCGGGAGGTTAACAGATACGCAGTATTTT
CDR3 protein: CSAREGTSGRLTDTQYF

D gene: NA
clone size: few
J gene: TRBJ2-3
V gene: TRBV6-6
CDR3 DNA: TGTGCCACTTACAGCACAGATACGCAGTATTTT
CDR3 protein: CATYSTDTQYF

D gene: NA
clone size: NA
J gene: TRBJ2-1
V gene: TRBV15
CDR3 DNA: TGTGCCACCAGCCCCGGGGTTAACAATGAGCAGTTCTTC
CDR3 protein: CATSPGVNNEQFF

D gene: TRBD1
clone size: many
J gene: TRBJ1-1
V gene: TRBV12-3/TRBV12-4
CDR3 DNA: TGTGCCAGCACTTTGGTGAGGGTGCAGGGGGAATATGAAGCTTTCTTT
CDR3 protein: CASTLVRVQGEYEAFF

D gene: NA
clone size: many
J gene: TRBJ2-1
V gene: TRBV3-1
CDR3 DNA: TGTGCCAGCAGCCAAGATCGATCCTACAATGAGCAGTTCTTC
CDR3 protein: CASSQDRSYNEQFF

D gene: TRBD2
clone size: many
J gene: TRBJ2-5
V gene: TRBV28
CDR3 DNA: TGTGCCAGCAGTTTGAGGACGCGGGAGACGACCCAGTACTTC
CDR3 protein: CASSLRTRETTQYF

D gene: TRBD1
clone size: NA
J gene: TRBJ1-3
V gene: TRBV2
CDR3 DNA: TGTGCTTCCTACGTGACAGGGGACTCTGGAAACACCATATATTTT
CDR3 protein: CASYVTGDSGNTIYF

D gene: NA
clone size: many
J gene: TRBJ2-3
V gene: TRBV7-3
CDR3 DNA: TGTGCCAGCAGCTTCGGGACCCAAGATACGCAGTATTTT
CDR3 protein: CASSFGTQDTQYF

D gene: NA
clone size: NA
J gene: TRBJ2-2
V gene: TRBV5-6
CDR3 DNA: TGTGCCAGCAGAACGGGAAAAACCGGGGAACTGTTTTTT
CDR3 protein: CASRTGKTGELFF

D gene: NA
clone size: many
J gene: TRBJ2-3
V gene: TRBV12-3/TRBV12-4
CDR3 DNA: TGTGCCAGCAGTTTGGGACCGCCCCAAGGCACAGATACGCAGTATTTT
CDR3 protein: CASSLGPPQGTDTQYF

D gene: NA
clone size: NA
J gene: TRBJ2-5
V gene: TRBV2
CDR3 DNA: TGTGCCAGCAGTGCGGTGAGAGAGACCCAGTACTTC
CDR3 protein: CASSAVRETQYF

D gene: NA
clone size: few
J gene: TRBJ2-1
V gene: TRBV18
CDR3 DNA: TGTGCCAGCTCACCTGTGGACACAGGGATGTCCTACAATGAGCAGTTCTTC
CDR3 protein: CASSPVDTGMSYNEQFF

D gene: TRBD1
clone size: NA
J gene: TRBJ1-1
V gene: TRBV15
CDR3 DNA: TGTGCCACCAGCACTTGGGACAGCGGTGTACTAGAAGCTTTCTTT
CDR3 protein: CATSTWDSGVLEAFF

D gene: NA
clone size: NA
J gene: TRBJ2-1
V gene: TRBV2
CDR3 DNA: TGTGCCAGCCAGGGAGCGATAAATGAGCAGTTCTTC
CDR3 protein: CASQGAINEQFF

D gene: TRBD1
clone size: many
J gene: TRBJ1-6
V gene: TRBV14
CDR3 DNA: TGTGCCAGCAGCCAAGAGGTATCCGGTGGACAGGGGGTTTCACCCCTCCACTTT
CDR3 protein: CASSQEVSGGQGVSPLHF

D gene: TRBD1
clone size: many
J gene: TRBJ1-5
V gene: TRBV6-6
CDR3 DNA: TGTGCCAGCAGAGACAGGGGGGGTCAGCCCCAGCATTTT
CDR3 protein: CASRDRGGQPQHF

D gene: NA
clone size: few
J gene: TRBJ1-1
V gene: TRBV27
CDR3 DNA: TGTGCCAGCAGTTTAGGCGCAGTGATGGGCACTGAAGCTTTCTTT
CDR3 protein: CASSLGAVMGTEAFF

D gene: TRBD2
clone size: once
J gene: TRBJ2-1
V gene: TRBV29-1
CDR3 DNA: TGCAGCGTCGTTATAGCGGGAGGGCCCTATTATGAGCAGTTCTTC
CDR3 protein: CSVVIAGGPYYEQFF

D gene: NA
clone size: many
J gene: TRBJ2-6
V gene: TRBV19
CDR3 DNA: TGTGCCAGTAGGGACACGAGGATCGGGGCCAACGTCCTGACTTTC
CDR3 protein: CASRDTRIGANVLTF

D gene: NA
clone size: few
J gene: TRBJ1-4
V gene: TRBV9
CDR3 DNA: TGTGCCAGCAGCGTTTGGGGAGGAGCTGAAAAACTGTTTTTT
CDR3 protein: CASSVWGGAEKLFF

D gene: NA
clone size: NA
J gene: TRBJ1-1
V gene: TRBV2
CDR3 DNA: TGTGCCAGCAGTGGGACAGCTGAAGCTTTCTTT
CDR3 protein: CASSGTAEAFF

D gene: NA
clone size: NA
J gene: TRBJ1-5
V gene: TRBV27
CDR3 DNA: TGCGTCACCGGGGTAGGGTTGTCTAATCAGCCCCAGCATTTT
CDR3 protein: CVTGVGLSNQPQHF

D gene: NA
clone size: NA
J gene: TRBJ1-1
V gene: TRBV20-1
CDR3 DNA: TGCAGTGCTAGACCCCGGGGCATGAATGAAGCTTTCTTT
CDR3 protein: CSARPRGMNEAFF

D gene: TRBD2
clone size: NA
J gene: TRBJ2-2
V gene: TRBV10-2
CDR3 DNA: TGCGCCAGCGGGGATGGGCGGGAGGTAAACGGGGAGCTGTTTTTT
CDR3 protein: CASGDGREVNGELFF

D gene: NA
clone size: NA
J gene: TRBJ2-3
V gene: TRBV11-1
CDR3 DNA: TGTGCCAGCAGCTCGCTGGTTGGGGGCACAGATACGCAGTATTTT
CDR3 protein: CASSSLVGGTDTQYF

D gene: NA
clone size: few
J gene: TRBJ1-1
V gene: TRBV24-1
CDR3 DNA: TGTGCCACCAGCCCGCGGGGGGGTGGCTTAGCTTTCTTT
CDR3 protein: CATSPRGGGLAFF

D gene: TRBD2
clone size: NA
J gene: TRBJ2-5
V gene: TRBV20-1
CDR3 DNA: TGCAGTGCCAGAAGAGCGGGAGAAGAGACCCAGTACTTC
CDR3 protein: CSARRAGEETQYF

D gene: NA
clone size: many
J gene: TRBJ2-3
V gene: TRBV7-9
CDR3 DNA: TGTGCCAGCAGCTTAGTTAGGGTAGATACGCAGTATTTT
CDR3 protein: CASSLVRVDTQYF

D gene: TRBD2
clone size: few
J gene: TRBJ2-4
V gene: TRBV27
CDR3 DNA: TGTGCCAGCAGCGACGCCTGGACTAGCGGGATTAAAAACATTCAGTACTTC
CDR3 protein: CASSDAWTSGIKNIQYF

D gene: TRBD2
clone size: few
J gene: TRBJ2-3
V gene: TRBV4-1
CDR3 DNA: TGTGCCAGCAGCCAAGATATACTACAAAGCGGGACTAGCACAGATACGCAGTATTTT
CDR3 protein: CASSQDILQSGTSTDTQYF

D gene: TRBD1
clone size: few
J gene: TRBJ2-5
V gene: TRBV27
CDR3 DNA: TGTGCCAGCAGTTTATCTCAGGGGGAAGAGACCCAGTACTTC
CDR3 protein: CASSLSQGEETQYF

D gene: NA
clone size: NA
J gene: TRBJ1-3
V gene: TRBV2
CDR3 DNA: TGTGCCAGCAGTGAATTGTCTGGAAACACCATATATTTT
CDR3 protein: CASSELSGNTIYF

D gene: NA
clone size: NA
J gene: TRBJ1-5
V gene: TRBV30
CDR3 DNA: TGTGCCTGGAGCAGAGGGATAGATAGCAATCAGCCCCAGCATTTT
CDR3 protein: CAWSRGIDSNQPQHF

D gene: TRBD1
clone size: NA
J gene: TRBJ2-7
V gene: TRBV13
CDR3 DNA: TGTGCCAGCAGCTTAAGGGGCGGACAGGGGACCGCGGAGCAGTACTTC
CDR3 protein: CASSLRGGQGTAEQYF

D gene: NA
clone size: NA
J gene: TRBJ1-1
V gene: TRBV20-1
CDR3 DNA: TGCAGTGCTCCAAAGATAATGAACACTGAAGCTTTCTTT
CDR3 protein: CSAPKIMNTEAFF

D gene: TRBD2
clone size: many
J gene: TRBJ2-7
V gene: TRBV27
CDR3 DNA: TGTGCCAGTAAACCGGGACTACCTTACGAGCAGTACTTC
CDR3 protein: CASKPGLPYEQYF

D gene: NA
clone size: NA
J gene: TRBJ2-1
V gene: TRBV29-1
CDR3 DNA: TGCAGCGTTGAAGGGCGGATTTACAATGAGCAGTTCTTC
CDR3 protein: CSVEGRIYNEQFF

D gene: NA
clone size: NA
J gene: TRBJ2-5
V gene: TRBV9
CDR3 DNA: TGTGCCAGCAGCGTAGAAGCGGAGCAAGAGACCCAGTACTTC
CDR3 protein: CASSVEAEQETQYF

D gene: NA
clone size: many
J gene: TRBJ1-1
V gene: TRBV6-5
CDR3 DNA: TGTGCCAGCAGTTACTCAGGAGGAGGAAACACTGAAGCTTTCTTT
CDR3 protein: CASSYSGGGNTEAFF

D gene: TRBD2
clone size: many
J gene: TRBJ2-1
V gene: TRBV7-9
CDR3 DNA: TGTGCCAGCAGCTTTACCGGGACTAGCGGTAACAATGAGCAGTTCTTC
CDR3 protein: CASSFTGTSGNNEQFF

D gene: TRBD2
clone size: many
J gene: TRBJ2-5
V gene: TRBV7-9
CDR3 DNA: TGTGCCAGCAGCTCCCCCCTGGCGGGGGGCAGGGAGACCCAGTACTTC
CDR3 protein: CASSSPLAGGRETQYF

D gene: NA
clone size: NA
J gene: TRBJ1-1
V gene: TRBV25-1
CDR3 DNA: TGTGCCAGCAGTGATGGAGGGTTGGACACTGAAGCTTTCTTT
CDR3 protein: CASSDGGLDTEAFF